The clone carrying this TCR beta chain appeared a single time. What it binds is not known. The authors split each subset's genomic DNA evenly across several immunoSEQ plates. This table comes from immunoSEQ multiplex PCR, and its TCRdb copy is limited to in-frame clones, with some not included. This repertoire shows about 820,000 clones, around 93% found once; its top ten account for less than 25%. The V end was cut by 0 bases, the J end by 4 bases, with 11 bases between. Germline CDR1 is MNHEY and CDR2 is SVGAGI. The CDR3 contains 15 residues. The sample is drawn from a study of shared clonotypes between healthy human individuals. Naive CD8 cells lacked CD45RO, underwent positive selection for CCR7 and left out terminally differentiated effector memory CD45RA+ cells. Each sample came from a Caucasian adult donor living in Nashville, Tennessee. Study-level results: Richness estimates generally favored naive over memory subsets. The authors expected sequencing depth to affect clonotype sharing among donors.

This TCR derives from a man aged 25-45 years in good health. The chain links TRBV6-5 to TRBJ2-3; D perhaps matches TRBD2 (5 bases). The sequenced material came from naive CD8+ T cells sorted from blood. For the CDR3, the DNA is TGTGCCAGCAGTTACTCGGCTTCTAGCCCAGATACGCAGTATTTT. This gives the protein CASSYSASSPDTQYF.